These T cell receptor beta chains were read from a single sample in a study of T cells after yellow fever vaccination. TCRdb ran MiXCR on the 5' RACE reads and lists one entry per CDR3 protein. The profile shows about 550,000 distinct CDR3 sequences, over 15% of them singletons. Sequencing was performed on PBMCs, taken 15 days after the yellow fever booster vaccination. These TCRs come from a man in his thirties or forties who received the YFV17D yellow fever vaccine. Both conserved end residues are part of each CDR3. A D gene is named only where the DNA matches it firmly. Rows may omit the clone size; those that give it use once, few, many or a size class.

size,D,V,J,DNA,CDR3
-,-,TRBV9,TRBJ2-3,TGTGCCAGCAGCCTCGATCCTAGGAAAGATACGCAGTATTTT,CASSLDPRKDTQYF
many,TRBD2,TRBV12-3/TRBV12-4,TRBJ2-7,TGTGCCAGTTCAGGGACTAGCTCCTACGAGCAGTACTTC,CASSGTSSYEQYF
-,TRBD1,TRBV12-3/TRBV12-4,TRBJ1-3,TGTGCCAGCAGTTTCATGGGACAGGGAAGAAACACCATATATTTT,CASSFMGQGRNTIYF
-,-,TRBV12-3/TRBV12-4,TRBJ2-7,TGTGCCAGCAGTTTGGGCCACGCCTACGAGCAGTACTTC,CASSLGHAYEQYF
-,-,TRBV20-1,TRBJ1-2,TGCAGTGCGCGGAGGGTAGGGTTGCGAGGCTACACCTTC,CSARRVGLRGYTF
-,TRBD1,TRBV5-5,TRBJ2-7,TGTGCCAGCAGCTTGGGTCGGGGACAGGGAAACTACGAGCAGTACTTC,CASSLGRGQGNYEQYF
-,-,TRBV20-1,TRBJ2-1,TGCAGTGCTAGGGCGGGCACCTCCTACAATGAGCAGTTCTTC,CSARAGTSYNEQFF
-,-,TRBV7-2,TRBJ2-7,TGTGCCAGCAGCTTAGGAAGCGGGCTCTCCTACGAGCAGTACTTC,CASSLGSGLSYEQYF
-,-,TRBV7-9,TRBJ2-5,TGTGCCAGCAGCTACCAGGGAAGTGTCGAGACCCAGTACTTC,CASSYQGSVETQYF
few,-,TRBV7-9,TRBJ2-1,TGTGCCAGCAGCTTAGAAGTTGGCAGTCGGGGCAATGAGCAGTTCTTC,CASSLEVGSRGNEQFF
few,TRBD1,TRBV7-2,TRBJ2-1,TGTGCCAGCAGGATTACAGGGGGCATCTACAATGAGCAGTTCTTC,CASRITGGIYNEQFF
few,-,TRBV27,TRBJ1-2,TGTGCCAGCAGTTTTCTAGGGTACGGCTACACCTTC,CASSFLGYGYTF
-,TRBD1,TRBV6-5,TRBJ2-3,TGTGCCAGCAGTTCACCGGGACAGGGGGAAGATACGCAGTATTTT,CASSSPGQGEDTQYF